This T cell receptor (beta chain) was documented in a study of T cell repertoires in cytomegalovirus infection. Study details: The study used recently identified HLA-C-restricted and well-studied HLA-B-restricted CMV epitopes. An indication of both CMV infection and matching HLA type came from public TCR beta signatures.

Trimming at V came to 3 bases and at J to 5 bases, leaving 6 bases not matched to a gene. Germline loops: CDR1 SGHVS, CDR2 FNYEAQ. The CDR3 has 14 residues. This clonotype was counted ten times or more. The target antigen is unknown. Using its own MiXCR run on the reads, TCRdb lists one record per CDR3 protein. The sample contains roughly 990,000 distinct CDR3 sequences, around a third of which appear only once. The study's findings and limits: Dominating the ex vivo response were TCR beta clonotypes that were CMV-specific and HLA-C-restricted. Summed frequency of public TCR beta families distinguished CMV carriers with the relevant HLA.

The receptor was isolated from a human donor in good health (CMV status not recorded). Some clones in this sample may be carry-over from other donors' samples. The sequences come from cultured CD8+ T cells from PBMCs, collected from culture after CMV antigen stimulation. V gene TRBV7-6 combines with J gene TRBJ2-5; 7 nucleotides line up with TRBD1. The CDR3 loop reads CASSLGAGGETQYF. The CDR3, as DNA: TGTGCCAGCAGCTTGGGGGCAGGGGGTGAGACCCAGTACTTC.